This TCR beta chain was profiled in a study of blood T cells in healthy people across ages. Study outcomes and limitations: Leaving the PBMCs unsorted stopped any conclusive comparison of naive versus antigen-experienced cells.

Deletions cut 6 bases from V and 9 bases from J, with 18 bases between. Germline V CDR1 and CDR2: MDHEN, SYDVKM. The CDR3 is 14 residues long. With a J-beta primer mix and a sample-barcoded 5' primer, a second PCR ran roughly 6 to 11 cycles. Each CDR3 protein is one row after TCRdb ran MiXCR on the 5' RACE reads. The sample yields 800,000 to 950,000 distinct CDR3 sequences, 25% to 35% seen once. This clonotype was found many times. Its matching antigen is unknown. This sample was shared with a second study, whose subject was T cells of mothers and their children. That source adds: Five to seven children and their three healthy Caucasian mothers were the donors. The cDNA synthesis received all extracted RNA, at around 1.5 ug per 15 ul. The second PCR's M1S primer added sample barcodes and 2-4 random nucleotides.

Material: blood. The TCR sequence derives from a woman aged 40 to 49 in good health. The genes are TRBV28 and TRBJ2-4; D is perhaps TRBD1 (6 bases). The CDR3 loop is CASRRIAGDGIQYF. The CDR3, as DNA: TGTGCCAGCAGGAGGATAGCAGGGGATGGCATTCAGTACTTC.